This T cell receptor beta chain comes out of a study of blood T cells in healthy people across ages. Alongside a J-beta primer mix, a sample-barcoded 5' primer served in a second PCR lasting 7 to 11 cycles. TCRdb passed the 5' RACE reads through MiXCR, listing each CDR3 protein once. Of about 1.8 million distinct CDR3 sequences listed, about 49% are singletons. The source material was blood. This TCR derives from a woman aged 35 to 49 in good health.

The CDR3 nucleotides are TGTGCCAGCAGTTCGATCCGGGACGCTCGAAACTACGAGCAGTACTTC. Its translation: CASSSIRDARNYEQYF. The rearrangement links TRBV28 to TRBJ2-7; tentatively, D is TRBD1 or TRBD2 (5 bases each). V was clipped by 4 bases and J by 3 bases, with 19 bases between them. Germline V CDR1 and CDR2: MDHEN, SYDVKM. This CDR3 contains 16 residues.